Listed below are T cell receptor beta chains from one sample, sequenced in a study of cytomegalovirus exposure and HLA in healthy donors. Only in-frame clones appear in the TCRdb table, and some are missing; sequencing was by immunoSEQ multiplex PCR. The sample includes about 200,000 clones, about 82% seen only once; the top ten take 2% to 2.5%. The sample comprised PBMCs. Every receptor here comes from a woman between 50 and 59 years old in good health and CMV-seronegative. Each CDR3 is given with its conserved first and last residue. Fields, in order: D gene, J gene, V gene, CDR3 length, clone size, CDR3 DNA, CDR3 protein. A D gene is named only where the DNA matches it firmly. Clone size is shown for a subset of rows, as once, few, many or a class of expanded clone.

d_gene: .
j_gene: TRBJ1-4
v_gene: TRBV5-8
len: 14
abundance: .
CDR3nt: TGTGCCAGCAGCCCAGGGCTGGTTAATGAAAAACTGTTTTTT
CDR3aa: CASSPGLVNEKLFF

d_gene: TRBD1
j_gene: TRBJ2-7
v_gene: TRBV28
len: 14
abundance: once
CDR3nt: TGTGCCAGCAGACCTCCCGGGACAGGGGGCGAGCAGTACTTC
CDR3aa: CASRPPGTGGEQYF

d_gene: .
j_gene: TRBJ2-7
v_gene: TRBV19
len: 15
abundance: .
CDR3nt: TGTGCCAGTAGTATAGCAGAAAATTTATTCTACGAGCAGTACTTC
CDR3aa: CASSIAENLFYEQYF

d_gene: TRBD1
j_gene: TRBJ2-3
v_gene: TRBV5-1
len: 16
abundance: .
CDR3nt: TGCGCCAGCAGCCCTGCCCCGGGACAGGGTGGAGATACGCAGTATTTT
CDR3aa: CASSPAPGQGGDTQYF

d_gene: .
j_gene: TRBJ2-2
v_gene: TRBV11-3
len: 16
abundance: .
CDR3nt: TGTGCCAGCAGCTTAAGGGCAGGGAATTTCCCCGGGGAGCTGTTTTTT
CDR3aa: CASSLRAGNFPGELFF

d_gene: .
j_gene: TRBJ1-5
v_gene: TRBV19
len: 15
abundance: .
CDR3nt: TGTGCCAGTAGTATAGGAGGATACGGCAATCAGCCCCAGCATTTT
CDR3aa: CASSIGGYGNQPQHF

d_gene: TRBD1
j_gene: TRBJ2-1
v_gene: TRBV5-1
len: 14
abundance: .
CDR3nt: TGCGCCAGCAGCTTCGGTCAGGGGGCTGATGAGCAGTTCTTC
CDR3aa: CASSFGQGADEQFF

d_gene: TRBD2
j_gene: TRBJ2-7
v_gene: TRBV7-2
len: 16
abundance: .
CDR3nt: TGTGCCAGCAGCTTAGCTAGCGGGAGTAAAACCTACGAGCAGTACTTC
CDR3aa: CASSLASGSKTYEQYF

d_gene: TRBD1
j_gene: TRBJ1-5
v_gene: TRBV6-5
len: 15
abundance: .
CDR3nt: TGTGCCAGCAGTAGAGGGGGGACAGGGGGCTTAGCCCAGCATTTT
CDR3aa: CASSRGGTGGLAQHF

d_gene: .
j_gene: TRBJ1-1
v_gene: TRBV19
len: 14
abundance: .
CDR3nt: TGTGCCAGTAGTCCCCAACATCGGGGGACTGAAGCTTTCTTT
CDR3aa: CASSPQHRGTEAFF

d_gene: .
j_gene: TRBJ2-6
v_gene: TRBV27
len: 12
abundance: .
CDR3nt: TGTGCCACCACATCCGGGGCCAACGTCCTGACTTTC
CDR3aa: CATTSGANVLTF

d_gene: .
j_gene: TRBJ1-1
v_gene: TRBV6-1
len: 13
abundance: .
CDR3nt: TGTGCCAGCAGCCCACCGGGGGACACTGAAGCTTTCTTT
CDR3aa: CASSPPGDTEAFF

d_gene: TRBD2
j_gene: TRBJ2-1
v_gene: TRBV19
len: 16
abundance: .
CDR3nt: TGTGCCAGTAGTCCGAGCGGGGGGAGAGTCGTAAATGAGCAGTTCTTC
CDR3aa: CASSPSGGRVVNEQFF

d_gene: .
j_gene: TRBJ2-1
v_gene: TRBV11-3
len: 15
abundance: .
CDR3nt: TGTGCCAGCAGCTTAGGTCCCGGCGGGTTCAATGAGCAGTTCTTC
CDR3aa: CASSLGPGGFNEQFF

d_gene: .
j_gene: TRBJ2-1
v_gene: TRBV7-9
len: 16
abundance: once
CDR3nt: TGTGCCAGCAGCTCCAGTGGGGCGGATTTCTACAATGAGCAGTTCTTC
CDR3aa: CASSSSGADFYNEQFF

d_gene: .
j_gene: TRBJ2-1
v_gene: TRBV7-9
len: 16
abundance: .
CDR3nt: TGTTCCAGCAGCCGTAGCGGCAGGGGGAGAAACAATGAGCAGTTCTTC
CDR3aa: CSSSRSGRGRNNEQFF

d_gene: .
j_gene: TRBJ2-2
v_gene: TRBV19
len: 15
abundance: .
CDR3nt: TGTGCCAGTAGTTGGGCGGGCTCGAACACCGGGGAGCTGTTTTTT
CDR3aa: CASSWAGSNTGELFF

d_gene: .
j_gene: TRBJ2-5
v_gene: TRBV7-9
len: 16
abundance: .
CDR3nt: TGTGCCAGCAGCGAAGCGGAAACTAGGTTTAAAGAGACCCAGTACTTC
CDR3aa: CASSEAETRFKETQYF

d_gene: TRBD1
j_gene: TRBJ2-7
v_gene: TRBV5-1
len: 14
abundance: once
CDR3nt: TGCGCCAGCAGCTTTTGGACAGGGTCTTACGAGCAGTACTTC
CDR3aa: CASSFWTGSYEQYF

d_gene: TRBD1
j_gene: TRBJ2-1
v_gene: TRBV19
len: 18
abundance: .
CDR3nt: TGTGCCAGTAGTGCGTGGACAGGGCGGTTGGGCTCCTACAATGAGCAGTTCTTC
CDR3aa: CASSAWTGRLGSYNEQFF

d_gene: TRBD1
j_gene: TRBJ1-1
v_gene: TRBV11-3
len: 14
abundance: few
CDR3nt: TGTGCCAGCAGCTCTCGGGACAGGGCATTCGGAGCTTTCTTT
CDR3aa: CASSSRDRAFGAFF

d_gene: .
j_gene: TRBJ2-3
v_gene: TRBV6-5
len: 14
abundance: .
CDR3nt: TGTGCCAGCAGGGGGACATTCTCAACAGATACGCAGTATTTT
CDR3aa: CASRGTFSTDTQYF

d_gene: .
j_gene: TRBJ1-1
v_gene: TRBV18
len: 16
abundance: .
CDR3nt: TGTGCCAGCTCCCCAGATCGGCAGGCCATGAACACTGAAGCTTTCTTT
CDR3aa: CASSPDRQAMNTEAFF

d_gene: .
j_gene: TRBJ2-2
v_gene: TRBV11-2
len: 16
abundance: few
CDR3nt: TGTGCCAGCAGCTCTAGTCGACCACGAGTGGGCGGGGAGCTGTTTTTT
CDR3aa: CASSSSRPRVGGELFF

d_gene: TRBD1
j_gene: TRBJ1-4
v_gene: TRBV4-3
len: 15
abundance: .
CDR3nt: TGCGCCAGCAGCCCAGGACAGGGAACTAATGAAAAACTGTTTTTT
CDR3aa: CASSPGQGTNEKLFF

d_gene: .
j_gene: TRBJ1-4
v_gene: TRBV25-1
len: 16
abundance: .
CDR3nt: TGTGCCAGCAGTGTAGGCAGGTTTGCAACTAATGAAAAACTGTTTTTT
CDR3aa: CASSVGRFATNEKLFF

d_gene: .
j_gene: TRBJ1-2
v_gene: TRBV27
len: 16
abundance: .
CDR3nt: TGTGCCAGCAGTTTAAGTACAGGCCTTTCGTGGGATGGCTACACCTTC
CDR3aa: CASSLSTGLSWDGYTF

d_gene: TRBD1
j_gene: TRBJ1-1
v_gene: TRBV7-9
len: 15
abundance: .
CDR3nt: TGTGCCAGCAGCACCGGACAGGGCCCGAACACTGAAGCTTTCTTT
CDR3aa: CASSTGQGPNTEAFF

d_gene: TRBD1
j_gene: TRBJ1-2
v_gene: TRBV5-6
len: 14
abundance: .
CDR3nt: TGTGCCAGCAGCTTGGGCCAGGGGGTCTATGGCTACACCTTC
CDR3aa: CASSLGQGVYGYTF

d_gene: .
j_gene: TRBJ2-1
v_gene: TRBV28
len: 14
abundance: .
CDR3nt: TGTGCCAGCAGTTTTAGCCCCCCCGGAATTGAGCAGTTCTTC
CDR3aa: CASSFSPPGIEQFF